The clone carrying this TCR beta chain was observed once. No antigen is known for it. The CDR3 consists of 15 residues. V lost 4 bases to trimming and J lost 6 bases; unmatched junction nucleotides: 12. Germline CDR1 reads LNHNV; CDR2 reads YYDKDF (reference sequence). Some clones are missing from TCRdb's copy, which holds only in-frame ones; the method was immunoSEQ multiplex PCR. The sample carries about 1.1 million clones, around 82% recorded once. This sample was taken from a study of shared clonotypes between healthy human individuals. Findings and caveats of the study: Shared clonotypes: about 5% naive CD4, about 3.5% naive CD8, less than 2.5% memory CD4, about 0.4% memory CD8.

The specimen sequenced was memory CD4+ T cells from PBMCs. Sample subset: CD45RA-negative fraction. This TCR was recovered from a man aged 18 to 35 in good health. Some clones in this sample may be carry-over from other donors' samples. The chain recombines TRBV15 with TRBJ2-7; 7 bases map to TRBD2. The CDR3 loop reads CATSTGGTSLREQYF. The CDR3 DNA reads TGTGCCACCAGCACCGGGGGGACCTCCCTCCGCGAGCAGTACTTC.